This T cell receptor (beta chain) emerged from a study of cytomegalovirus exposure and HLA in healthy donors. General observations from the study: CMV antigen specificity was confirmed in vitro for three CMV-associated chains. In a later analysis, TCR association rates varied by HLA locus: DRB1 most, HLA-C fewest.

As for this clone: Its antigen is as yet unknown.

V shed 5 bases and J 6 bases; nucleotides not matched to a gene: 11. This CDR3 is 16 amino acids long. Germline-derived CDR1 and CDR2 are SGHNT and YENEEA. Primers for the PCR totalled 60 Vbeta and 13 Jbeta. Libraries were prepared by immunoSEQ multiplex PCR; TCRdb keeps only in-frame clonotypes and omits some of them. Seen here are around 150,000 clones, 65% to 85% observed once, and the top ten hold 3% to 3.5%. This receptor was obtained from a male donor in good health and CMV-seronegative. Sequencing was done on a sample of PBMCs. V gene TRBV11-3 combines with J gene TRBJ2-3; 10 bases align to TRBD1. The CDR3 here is CASSPRTGGSEDTQYF. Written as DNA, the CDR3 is TGTGCCAGCAGCCCCAGGACAGGGGGATCAGAGGATACGCAGTATTTT.